These 22 T cell receptor beta chains came from one sample sequenced in a study of blood T cells in healthy people across ages. A second about 7 to 12 cycle PCR used barcoded and J-beta primers. MiXCR, applied by TCRdb to the 5' RACE reads, yields one record per CDR3 protein. The repertoire consists of 600,000 or so distinct CDR3 sequences, with 25% to 35% occurring once and the leading ten covering around 14%. Input material: blood. These receptors were collected from a woman older than 75 in good health.

This clonotype has a handful of counts. The V call is TRBV19, the J call TRBJ1-2; 9 bases are shared with TRBD1. CDR1 and CDR2 from the germline V gene are LNHDA and SQIVND (reference sequence). Germline trimming cut 5 bases from V and 7 bases from J; bases unmatched to any gene: 11. The CDR3 length is 15 residues. In DNA form, the CDR3 reads TGTGCCAGTAGTGAGCTGGACAGGGGATTTTTTGGCTACACCTTC. Translation gives CASSELDRGFFGYTF.

This clonotype has ten or more counts. J is TRBJ2-3 and V is TRBV2; no reliable D call. The CDR3 extends over 14 amino acids. Germline CDR1 SNHLY, CDR2 FYNNEI. Trimming took 5 bases from V and 1 from J, leaving 10 bases between them. The chain's CDR3 is CASSTLDRTDTQYF. The CDR3 region has the DNA TGTGCCAGCAGTACCTTGGACCGCACAGATACGCAGTATTTT.

As regards this clonotype: A much larger clone differs from this one at a single base, so this may be a read error. The chain combines TRBV5-1 with TRBJ2-7; 9 bases agree with TRBD1. The germline V gene encodes CDR1 SGHRS and CDR2 YFSETQ. The CDR3 length is 13 residues. V lost 7 bases, J lost 3 bases, and 5 bases stayed unmatched. Here the CDR3 DNA reads TGCGCCAGCGCGGGACAGGGCTGCTACGAGCAGTACTTC. Protein product: CASAGQGCYEQYF.

The V call is TRBV10-2, the J call TRBJ2-5; unclear D gene. The better agreement between TRBJ2-7 and the DNA end casts doubt on the J call. The CDR3 has 11 residues. Per the germline V gene, CDR1 is WSHSY and CDR2 is SAAADI. The CDR3: CASSVMDEQYF. As DNA, the CDR3 is TGCGCCAGCAGTGTAATGGACGAGCAGTACTTC.

About this clonotype: Since a much larger clone is just one base distant, this may be a read error. The chain uses TRBV11-2 and TRBJ2-1; 9 nucleotides agree with TRBD2. CDR1 and CDR2 from the germline V gene are SGHAT and FQNNGV. This CDR3 region has 16 residues. The J segment lost 12 bases and the V segment lost 5 bases, leaving 17 bases of the junction unmatched. CDR3 nucleotides: TGTGCCAGCAGCCCAGGGGCGGGGGGGCTTAATTATGGGCAGTTCTTC. Translation: CASSPGAGGLNYGQFF. The complete variable domain, with remaining parts taken from reference TRBV11-2 and TRBJ2-1, reads EAGVAQSPRYKIIEKRQSVAFWCNPISGHATLYWYQQILGQGPKLLIQFQNNGVVDDSQLPKDRFSAERLKGVDSTLKIQPAKLEDSAVYLCASSPGAGGLNYGQFFGPGTRLTVL.

The V call is TRBV12-3 or TRBV12-4, the J call TRBJ1-6, with D unclear. CDR3 length equals 14 residues. V lost 2 bases, J lost 6 bases, and 8 bases lay in between. The CDR3 sequence: CASSLSGSNSPLHF. CDR3 sequence (DNA): TGTGCCAGCAGTTTAAGCGGCAGTAATTCACCCCTCCACTTT.

This clonotype occurred many times. The chain links TRBV9 to TRBJ2-3; the match to TRBD2 covers 14 bases. Unmatched junction bases numbered 9, after V lost 4 bases and J lost 2 bases. CDR1 and CDR2 from the germline V gene are SGDLS and YYNGEE. This CDR3 comprises 18 residues. The chain's CDR3 is CASSLGLAGGGNTDTQYF. CDR3 bases: TGTGCCAGCAGCCTAGGACTAGCGGGGGGCGGTAACACAGATACGCAGTATTTT. The full variable domain, rest sourced from reference TRBV9 and TRBJ2-3, is DSGVTQTPKHLITATGQRVTLRCSPRSGDLSVYWYQQSLDQGLQFLIQYYNGEERAKGNILERFSAQQFPDLHSELNLSSLELGDSALYFCASSLGLAGGGNTDTQYFGPGTRLTVL.

The table lists this clonotype with a few counts. The rearrangement joins TRBV3-1 to TRBJ1-5; D ambiguous. The V and J ends lost 1 base and 7 bases respectively, with 8 bases between them. The germline V gene has CDR1 LGHDT and CDR2 YNNKEL (reference sequence). The CDR3 runs 13 residues. CDR3 bases: TGTGCCAGCAGCCAAGCCGGGTCCCAGCCCCAGCATTTT. Translated, it gives CASSQAGSQPQHF.

This clonotype has ten or more counts. V gene TRBV2 combines with J gene TRBJ2-1; 7 nucleotides match TRBD2. The V gene's germline CDR1 is SNHLY and CDR2 FYNNEI. There are 16 residues in the CDR3. V shed 4 bases, J shed 5 bases, and the junction held 11 bases outside the gene matches. The CDR3 loop is CASSGQRVAGHNEQFF. The CDR3 nucleotides are TGTGCCAGCAGTGGGCAAAGGGTAGCGGGCCACAATGAGCAGTTCTTC.

The chain joins TRBV5-1 to TRBJ2-4; 9 bases are shared with TRBD1. Near its end, the DNA agrees better with TRBJ2-7, so the J call may be wrong. Germline assignment: CDR1 SGHRS and CDR2 YFSETQ. CDR3 length: 14 amino acids. The CDR3 coding sequence is TGCGCCAGCAGCTCCGGACAGGGGCTCAACGAGCAGTACTTC. It codes for CASSSGQGLNEQYF.

This chain uses TRBV20-1 with TRBJ2-6; D unresolved. V was clipped by 0 bases and J by 0 bases, with 12 bases between them. The CDR3 length is 17 residues. From germline, CDR1 is DFQATT and CDR2 SNEGSKA (reference sequence). CDR3 loop: CSARDLLTASGANVLTF. Written as DNA, the CDR3 is TGCAGTGCTAGAGATTTATTGACGGCCTCTGGGGCCAACGTCCTGACTTTC.

This chain joins TRBV5-5 and TRBJ2-2, with 8 bases lining up with TRBD1. The V and J ends lost 5 bases and 1 base, in that order; junction bases with no gene match: 13. The CDR3 extends over 18 amino acids. Germline CDR1 SGHKS, CDR2 YYEKEE (reference sequence). Written as DNA, the CDR3 is TGTGCCAGCAGTCCAACCCAACCCGGGACAGGGAACACCGGGGAGCTGTTTTTT. It specifies CASSPTQPGTGNTGELFF.

V is TRBV7-9 and J is TRBJ1-6; 8 bases align to TRBD1. V lost 3 bases to trimming and J lost 10 bases; unmatched junction nucleotides: 8. Looked up from germline, CDR1 is SEHNR and CDR2 is FQNEAQ (reference sequence). The CDR3 consists of 15 residues. Here the CDR3 reads CASSFSDRGYSPLHF. In DNA, the CDR3 is TGTGCCAGCAGCTTTTCCGACAGGGGATACTCACCCCTCCACTTT.

The chain joins TRBV27 to TRBJ1-1; D gene uncertain. Germline CDR1 and CDR2: MNHEY and SMNVEV (reference sequence). Between the trimmed V and J ends, which lost 1 base and 6 bases, there was a span of 9 bases. This CDR3 has 13 amino acids. This CDR3 reads CASSLWGNPEAFF. In DNA form, the CDR3 reads TGTGCCAGCAGTTTATGGGGTAACCCTGAAGCTTTCTTT.

This chain connects TRBV29-1 to TRBJ2-2, with 9 bases aligning to TRBD1. CDR1 is SQVTM, CDR2 ANQGSEA, per germline. Trimming took 6 bases from V and 6 from J; bases not matched to a gene: 8. The CDR3 length is 14 residues. The CDR3 nucleotides read TGCAGCGTGGGGGGACAGGGTCGGGCCGGGGAGCTGTTTTTT. Residues: CSVGGQGRAGELFF.

Many counts were recorded for this clonotype. The V gene is TRBV7-3, the J gene TRBJ2-1; 8 bases fit TRBD2. Germline V CDR1 and CDR2: SGHTA, FQGTGA. The V and J ends lost 5 bases and 4 bases, in that order; junction bases with no gene match: 7. The CDR3 contains 15 residues. The CDR3 region is CASSDLGGGYNEQFF. The CDR3 DNA sequence: TGTGCCAGCAGCGACCTCGGGGGGGGTTACAATGAGCAGTTCTTC.

Note on this clonotype: A much larger clone lies a single base off, so this may be a read error. The CDR3 sequence is CASGGCITNYGYTF. The CDR3 DNA reads as TGTGCTAGTGGTGGGTGTATTACTAACTATGGCTACACCTTC. This chain joins TRBV12-5 and TRBJ1-2; D is undetermined. Germline CDR1 and CDR2: LGHNT and FRNRAP. Trimming took off 5 bases at V and 0 bases at J, with 10 bases between the two ends. The CDR3 is made up of 14 amino acids.

This clonotype was seen at least ten times. V and J are TRBV6-6 and TRBJ2-5; TRBD2 agrees at 7 bases. The V segment lost 2 bases and the J segment 5 bases; nucleotides outside the gene matches: 14. Germline V lookup: CDR1 MNHNY, CDR2 SVGAGI (reference sequence). The CDR3 extends over 17 amino acids. In nucleotides, the CDR3 is TGTGCCAGCAGTTACGGGTGGGGGGGAAAAGATCTGGAGACCCAGTACTTC. Protein sequence: CASSYGWGGKDLETQYF.

Comment on this clonotype: A much larger clone sits a single nucleotide away, making a read error possible. This chain connects TRBV5-6 to TRBJ2-5, with TRBD1 as a possible D gene (6 bases). Germline CDR1 and CDR2: SGHDT and YYEEEE. The CDR3 has 15 amino acids. Trimming shortened V by 3 bases and J by 2 bases, and 14 bases separated the two germline ends. The CDR3 region has the DNA TGTGCCAGCAGCTCCTATGACAGGCCTCAAGAGACCCAGTACTTC. Protein product: CASSSYDRPQETQYF.

The chain recombines TRBV2 with TRBJ2-1; D perhaps matches TRBD2 (5 bases). The CDR3 length is 12 residues. The V gene lost 6 bases and the J gene lost 6 bases, with 9 bases spanning the gap. Germline values: CDR1 SNHLY, CDR2 FYNNEI. CDR3: CASSAGINEQFF. Here the CDR3 DNA reads TGTGCCAGCAGCGCCGGGATCAATGAGCAGTTCTTC.

This clonotype was recorded at least ten times. The chain has TRBV10-3 and TRBJ2-3; TRBD1 agrees at 7 bases. The CDR3 spans 13 residues. J gave up 2 bases and V 8 bases, and 4 bases lay outside the gene matches. The germline gives CDR1 ENHRY, CDR2 SYGVKD. The chain's CDR3 is CAIGGQPTDTQYF. The CDR3, as DNA: TGTGCCATCGGGGGACAGCCCACAGATACGCAGTATTTT.

This clonotype was recorded at least ten times. This chain uses TRBV6-2 or TRBV6-3 with TRBJ2-7; D possibly corresponds to TRBD2 (6 bases). The CDR3 has 12 amino acids. V lost 6 bases to trimming and J lost 6 bases, with 12 bases between them. Looked up from germline, CDR1 is MNHEY and CDR2 is SVGEGT. The CDR3 DNA follows: TGTGCCAGCAGGGGACTTTCGGCCGAGCAGTACTTC. It specifies CASRGLSAEQYF.